This TCR beta chain was retrieved from a study of CD8 T cells in Susac syndrome. After extraction with the RNeasy kit, roughly 0.45 to 1 ug of the RNA was reverse transcribed using random hexamers. With immunoSEQ multiplex PCR, TCR beta CDR3 was amplified across 54 Vbeta and 13 Jbeta. MiXCR, applied by TCRdb to the immunoSEQ multiplex PCR reads, yields one record per CDR3 protein. This repertoire shows some 170,000 distinct CDR3 sequences, 85% to 95% found once; its top ten account for around 0.13%. In blood CD8+ and CD4+ T cells, TCR beta underwent sequencing. Negative magnetic isolation gave CD8+ and CD4+ cells; FACS enriched CD8+ TEMRA. Of note for this clonotype: The antigen is not known.

J lost 7 bases, V lost 2 bases, and 4 bases had no gene match. Germline CDR1 reads SGHDT; CDR2 reads YYEEEE. The CDR3 sequence is 14 residues long. Overall study findings and caveats: The study's TCR sequencing and HLA analysis drew on a certain number of individuals. That number was acknowledged as relatively small.

The chain combines TRBV5-6 with TRBJ2-1, with 9 bases identical to TRBD1. The sequence came from a human donor in good health. Sequencing used CD4+ T cells from PBMCs. The CDR3 DNA is TGTGCCAGCAGCTTCAGGACAGGGGAGAATGAGCAGTTCTTC. Protein: CASSFRTGENEQFF.